This T cell receptor (beta chain) was recorded in a study of shared clonotypes between healthy human individuals. Study-level background: Each donor's CD4 naive and CD4 memory cells filled three plates apiece, CD8 naive two, and CD8 memory one.

Assay: immunoSEQ multiplex PCR; the TCRdb copy retains only in-frame clones and omits some. Among some 1 million clones listed, 70% to 80% were seen once. Note on this clone: Its antigen is undetermined.

CDR1 and CDR2 from the germline V gene are SGHTS and YDEGEE. Trimming cost V 0 bases and J 11 bases, with 11 bases left between them. The CDR3 spans 12 residues. Findings and limits, study-wide: Several donors held about 5% of naive CD4 clonotypes in common. Researchers sampled blood only, noting tissue repertoires likely differ. In contrast to clonotypes shared by all four donors, non-shared clonotypes had lower generation probabilities.

This TCR came from a man younger than 30 in good health. The rearrangement joins TRBV5-8 to TRBJ1-1; D gene ambiguous. The sequenced sample was memory CD4+ T cells sorted from blood. Subset described: CD45RA-negative fraction. CDR3 amino acids: CASSLASPEAFF. CDR3 nucleotides: TGTGCCAGCAGCTTGGCCAGCCCCGAGGCTTTCTTT.